This TCR beta chain appears in the sequencing data of a study of T cell repertoires and HLA-DP antigens. Trimming removed 6 bases from V and 0 bases from J; junction bases left unmatched: 22. Per germline, CDR1 MNHEY and CDR2 SMNVEV (reference sequence). The CDR3 runs 21 residues. Sequencing used immunoSEQ multiplex PCR; TCRdb keeps in-frame clones, though not all of them. Of about 120,000 clones listed, almost 95% are singletons. A word on this clone: Its antigen is unknown.

This chain uses TRBV27 with TRBJ2-3; TRBD2 aligns across 9 bases. The sequencing sample was made of CD4+ T cells from PBMCs. The clonotype comes from a woman between 18 and 29 years old in good health and CMV-seronegative. CDR3 residues: CASRLGWGSGRSLTSTDTQYF. The CDR3 nucleotides read TGTGCCAGCAGGTTGGGGTGGGGTAGCGGGAGATCTTTAACTAGCACAGATACGCAGTATTTT.